Each of the 5 T cell receptor beta chains below was sequenced from the same sample in a study of regulatory T cells in long-lasting Graves disease. As for time point: persistent/refractory GD, antithyroid drugs over 5 years with positive TRAb. Scientists built the TCR library using RNA that was extracted from PBMCs. Through Arm-PCR of CDR3 regions and iRepertoire HTBI primers, TCR beta libraries were built. TCRdb re-called the multiplex PCR reads through MiXCR, storing one row per CDR3 protein. The table lists 350,000 to 450,000 distinct CDR3 sequences, roughly 25% of them singletons. The sequenced sample was peripheral blood mononuclear cells (PBMCs), obtained when the disease was refractory, from a patient treated with antithyroid drugs. These receptors were obtained from a woman aged 40 to 50 with Graves disease.

The chain recombines TRBV20-1 with TRBJ2-7; D is uncertain. The germline V and J ends were trimmed by 6 bases and 0 bases, with 9 bases remaining between them. The CDR3 extends over 12 amino acids. Germline CDR1 is DFQATT and CDR2 is SNEGSKA (reference sequence). CDR3 protein: CSAVPNSYEQYF. The CDR3, as DNA: TGCAGTGCCGTCCCAAACTCCTACGAGCAGTACTTC.

This chain uses TRBV3-1 with TRBJ2-3; D not certain. V was shortened by 4 bases and J by 8 bases, with 16 bases between the two germline ends. This CDR3 spans 14 amino acids. Per germline, CDR1 LGHDT and CDR2 YNNKEL (reference sequence). Here the CDR3 DNA reads TGTGCCAGCAGCCCCCCCGGACGGCTAAGTACGCAGTATTTT. Protein: CASSPPGRLSTQYF.

The genes are TRBV7-2 and TRBJ2-7; 10 bases match TRBD2. This CDR3 has 17 residues. Germline assignment: CDR1 SGHTA and CDR2 FQGNSA. Unmatched junction bases numbered 16, after V lost 5 bases and J lost 6 bases. The CDR3 DNA reads as TGTGCCAGCAGCCCCAGGGGGGCCGGGACTAGCGTCGGCGAGCAGTACTTC. Protein sequence: CASSPRGAGTSVGEQYF.

Details on this clonotype: A read error may be the cause here, since a much bigger clone is one base away. Here the CDR3 omits its conserved ending phenylalanine or tryptophan, so a read error is the likely source. The chain employs TRBV11-2 and TRBJ2-5; TRBD2 matches at 10 bases. After removal of 3 bases from V and 0 bases from J, the junction contained 13 bases not matched to a gene. This CDR3 is 19 amino acids long. Germline V gives CDR1 SGHAT, CDR2 FQNNGV. The CDR3: CASSFGLGIAGGHQETQYL. The CDR3 nucleotides are TGTGCCAGCAGCTTCGGTCTAGGTATAGCGGGAGGCCACCAAGAGACCCAGTACCTC.

This clonotype was seen repeatedly, ten times or more. J is TRBJ2-5 and V is TRBV12-3 or TRBV12-4; 11 positions match TRBD1. CDR3 length equals 17 residues. The trim removed 8 bases at V and 3 bases at J, leaving 14 bases unmatched. The CDR3 loop is CASGSSGQGAVEETQYF. CDR3 in DNA: TGTGCCAGCGGGTCGTCCGGACAGGGGGCTGTAGAAGAGACCCAGTACTTC.